The next 26 T cell receptor beta chains were all read from a single sample in a study of T cell repertoires in cytomegalovirus infection (dated by TCRdb to the late 2010s). The instrument was an Illumina HiSeq 1500. Through fastp at Q25 and MiXCR, TCRdb rebuilt clones from the public reads, retaining in-frame beta chains. A single entry per CDR3 protein holds the most common genes and DNA from its merged rows. Within this sample are about 400,000 distinct CDR3 sequences, with roughly 18% of them counted one time only. Around 8.6% of the sample is held by the ten biggest clonotypes. Sequencing input: PBMCs. The receptor source for this set is a human donor in good health (CMV status not recorded). Some clones in this sample may be carry-over from other donors' samples.

This clonotype came up a few times. This sequence joins TRBV20-1 and TRBJ1-2; 8 positions agree with TRBD1. With V trimmed by 6 bases and J by 4 bases, 7 bases remained unmatched. Germline V gene data show CDR1 as DFQATT and CDR2 as SNEGSKA (reference sequence). The CDR3 length is 13 residues. For the CDR3, the DNA is TGCAGTGCGGCGGGACAGGAAGGCTATGGCTACACCTTC. This sequence encodes CSAAGQEGYGYTF.

This chain connects TRBV15 to TRBJ2-7; D possibly matches TRBD1 or TRBD2 (5 bases each). CDR1 and CDR2 from the germline V gene are LNHNV and YYDKDF (reference sequence). Trimming shortened V by 9 bases and J by 0 bases, and 15 bases separated the two germline ends. The CDR3 has 14 residues. CDR3 DNA sequence: TGTGCCACTGCGTCCGGGACCTTCTCCTACGAGCAGTACTTC. This sequence encodes CATASGTFSYEQYF.

This clonotype was found a few times. V and J are TRBV19 and TRBJ2-1, with D unresolved. The CDR3 loop spans 15 amino acids. Per the germline V gene, CDR1 is LNHDA and CDR2 is SQIVND (reference sequence). Trimming removed 10 bases at V and 9 bases at J, with 25 bases between. CDR3 nucleotides: TGTGCCACCACCCCCGGGCCCAGCTTACGTAGTGAGCAGTTCTTC. Translating gives CATTPGPSLRSEQFF.

The V call is TRBV28, the J call TRBJ1-2; no clear D gene. The CDR3 sequence is 17 residues long. V lost 4 bases to trimming and J lost 3 bases, with 21 bases between them. Germline assignment: CDR1 MDHEN and CDR2 SYDVKM. The CDR3 nucleotides are TGTGCCAGCAGTTCGGCCGGCCCATCCCTTGGATACTATGGCTACACCTTC. Translating it yields CASSSAGPSLGYYGYTF.

The sample holds a few counts of this clonotype. The chain links TRBV12-3 or TRBV12-4 to TRBJ1-3, with no clear D. This CDR3 contains 15 residues. V lost 5 bases to trimming and J lost 2 bases, with 13 bases between them. CDR3 nucleotides: TGTGCCAGCAGTCCTGCGGGTTCAGCTGGAAACACCATATATTTT. It translates to CASSPAGSAGNTIYF.

The gene calls are TRBV11-2 and TRBJ2-7; 10 nucleotides match TRBD2. The germline gives CDR1 SGHAT, CDR2 FQNNGV. The CDR3 sequence is 17 residues long. J lost 3 bases, V lost 7 bases, and 15 bases had no gene match. CDR3: CASTLLWASGSVYEQYF. In nucleotides, the CDR3 is TGTGCCAGCACCCTTCTTTGGGCTAGCGGGAGTGTCTACGAGCAGTACTTC.

Only a few counts were recorded for this clonotype. The chain couples TRBV19 to TRBJ1-5; 7 bases fit TRBD1. Germline CDR1 reads LNHDA; CDR2 reads SQIVND (reference sequence). Trimming removed 5 bases from V and 9 bases from J; junction bases left unmatched: 10. The CDR3 consists of 14 residues. The CDR3 bases are TGTGCCAGTAGTCCCCCGAGGGGGCTGCGGCCCCAGCATTTT. This sequence encodes CASSPPRGLRPQHF.

This clonotype has only a few counts. The chain is built from TRBV20-1 and TRBJ1-6, with a tentative D call TRBD1 (5 bases). This CDR3 has 17 residues. The V gene's germline CDR1 is DFQATT and CDR2 SNEGSKA (reference sequence). V dropped 0 bases and J dropped 1 base, with 13 bases sitting between them. CDR3 in amino acids: CSARDVGGGSYNSPLHF. Here the CDR3 DNA reads TGCAGTGCTAGAGATGTGGGGGGGGGGTCCTATAATTCACCCCTCCACTTT.

In this sample, this clonotype turned up many times. V usage is TRBV15 and J usage is TRBJ2-3; no reliable D call. Germline V CDR1 and CDR2: LNHNV, YYDKDF (reference sequence). The CDR3 loop spans 13 amino acids. The V end was cut by 5 bases, the J end by 4 bases, with 10 bases between. As DNA, the CDR3 is TGTGCCACCAGCGGATTGATGCCAGATACGCAGTATTTT. It codes for CATSGLMPDTQYF.

V is TRBV20-1 and J is TRBJ2-3; D remains unclear. Germline V lookup: CDR1 DFQATT, CDR2 SNEGSKA (reference sequence). CDR3 length: 12 amino acids. Trimming left V 3 bases short and J 1 base short, with 5 bases between. CDR3 bases: TGCAGTGCTAGGGCCGGCACAGATACGCAGTATTTT. This encodes CSARAGTDTQYF.

This clonotype was counted ten times or more. The chain has TRBV7-8 and TRBJ1-1; no firm D call. Germline loops: CDR1 SGHVS, CDR2 FQNEAQ. V was trimmed by 5 bases and J by 3 bases, leaving 10 bases between them. The CDR3 is 13 amino acids. The CDR3 spells CASSQGRDTEAFF. The CDR3 DNA is TGTGCCAGCAGCCAAGGGAGGGACACTGAAGCTTTCTTT. Full variable domain (missing parts from reference TRBV7-8 and TRBJ1-1): GAGVSQSPRYKVAKRGQDVALRCDPISGHVSLFWYQQALGQGPEFLTYFQNEAQLDKSGLPSDRFFAERPEGSVSTLKIQRTQQEDSAVYLCASSQGRDTEAFFGQGTRLTVV.

The sample holds many counts of this clonotype. V usage is TRBV19 and J usage is TRBJ1-5, with 7 bases identical to TRBD1. Trimming cost V 5 bases and J 3 bases; bases outside gene matches: 7. Germline V CDR1 and CDR2: LNHDA, SQIVND (reference sequence). CDR3 length equals 15 residues. CDR3 amino acids: CASSPFGQANQPQHF. CDR3 nucleotide sequence: TGTGCCAGTAGTCCTTTTGGACAGGCCAATCAGCCCCAGCATTTT.

The chain couples TRBV5-5 to TRBJ1-2, with D uncertain. The V end was cut by 7 bases, the J end by 5 bases, with 15 bases between. Germline CDR1 reads SGHKS; CDR2 reads YYEKEE (reference sequence). The CDR3 contains 13 residues. The CDR3 region has the DNA TGTGCCAGCTGGCCAGGAGGTTTTTATGGCTACACCTTC. This encodes CASWPGGFYGYTF.

Remarks on this clonotype: The germline gene is not matched at one end of the junction; a read error may be the cause. J is TRBJ1-2 and V is TRBV20-1; D is possibly TRBD1 (5 bases). The CDR3 extends over 15 amino acids. Looked up from germline, CDR1 is DFQATT and CDR2 is SNEGSKA (reference sequence). The CDR3 coding sequence is TGCAGTGCTAGACCGGGACGGAATGCTAACCATGGCTACACCTTC. Translation gives CSARPGRNANHGYTF.

The V gene is TRBV12-3 or TRBV12-4, the J gene TRBJ2-3; 7 nucleotides line up with TRBD1. The CDR3 totals 12 residues. Trimming removed 4 bases from V and 9 bases from J; junction bases left unmatched: 4. CDR3 protein: CASSSTGATQYF. Written as DNA, the CDR3 is TGTGCCAGCAGTTCAACAGGGGCCACGCAGTATTTT.

In this sample, this clonotype turned up a few times. This chain joins TRBV6-2 or TRBV6-3 and TRBJ2-7; 7 bases map to TRBD1. V lost 0 bases, J lost 3 bases, and 8 bases stayed unmatched. The length of the CDR3 is 16 residues. Germline CDR1 reads MNHEY; CDR2 reads SVGEGT. CDR3 nucleotide sequence: TGTGCCAGCAGTTACTCCACCGGGACAGCACGCTACGAGCAGTACTTC. Protein sequence: CASSYSTGTARYEQYF.

Only a few counts were recorded for this clonotype. V usage is TRBV7-8 and J usage is TRBJ2-2, with D perhaps TRBD1 or TRBD2 (6 bases each). There are 15 residues in the CDR3. Between the trimmed V and J ends, which lost 5 bases and 4 bases, there was a span of 14 bases. Germline V lookup: CDR1 SGHVS, CDR2 FQNEAQ. This CDR3 reads CASSAMGGGTGELFF. The DNA of the CDR3 is TGTGCCAGCAGCGCCATGGGGGGCGGCACCGGGGAGCTGTTTTTT. Supplemented by reference TRBV7-8 and TRBJ2-2, the full variable domain reads GAGVSQSPRYKVAKRGQDVALRCDPISGHVSLFWYQQALGQGPEFLTYFQNEAQLDKSGLPSDRFFAERPEGSVSTLKIQRTQQEDSAVYLCASSAMGGGTGELFFGEGSRLTVL.

The V and J genes are TRBV20-1 and TRBJ2-1; no definite D call. CDR1 and CDR2 from the germline V gene are DFQATT and SNEGSKA (reference sequence). Deletions cut 6 bases from V and 4 bases from J, with 4 bases between. The CDR3 totals 10 residues. DNA for the CDR3: TGCAGTGCAGTATACAATGAGCAGTTCTTC. Its translation: CSAVYNEQFF.

The CDR3 sequence: CASGLAGVSLGNEQFF. The CDR3 DNA follows: TGTGCCAGCGGGCTAGCGGGAGTTTCCCTGGGAAATGAGCAGTTCTTC. The chain links TRBV11-2 to TRBJ2-1, with 10 bases that match TRBD2. J lost 7 bases, V lost 8 bases, and 14 bases had no gene match. There are 16 residues in the CDR3. The germline V gene encodes CDR1 SGHAT and CDR2 FQNNGV. Looking up the rest from reference TRBV11-2 and TRBJ2-1 gives the full variable domain: EAGVAQSPRYKIIEKRQSVAFWCNPISGHATLYWYQQILGQGPKLLIQFQNNGVVDDSQLPKDRFSAERLKGVDSTLKIQPAKLEDSAVYLCASGLAGVSLGNEQFFGPGTRLTVL.

This clonotype has a handful of counts. The CDR3, as DNA: TGTGCCACCTATTCGGGGGACAGGGTTAACTATGGCTACACCTTC. The encoded protein is CATYSGDRVNYGYTF. V gene TRBV3-1 combines with J gene TRBJ1-2, with 9 bases fitting TRBD1. Germline-derived CDR1 and CDR2 are LGHDT and YNNKEL (reference sequence). The CDR3 contains 15 residues. Trimming cost V 10 bases and J 1 base; bases outside gene matches: 10.

This rearrangement joins TRBV27 to TRBJ2-1; D gene ambiguous. Germline CDR1 MNHEY, CDR2 SMNVEV (reference sequence). Between the trimmed V and J ends, which lost 8 bases and 6 bases, there was a span of 5 bases. The length of the CDR3 is 10 residues. The CDR3 DNA reads as TGTGCCAGCGGTGCCAATGAGCAGTTCTTC. Protein sequence: CASGANEQFF.

The CDR3 loop reads CASSFGSSSGDEQFF. The CDR3 DNA follows: TGTGCCAGCAGCTTTGGTAGTTCCTCCGGCGATGAGCAGTTCTTC. The chain is built from TRBV5-5 and TRBJ2-1; the D is unclear. Germline-derived CDR1 and CDR2 are SGHKS and YYEKEE (reference sequence). There are 15 residues in the CDR3. V was shortened by 2 bases and J by 8 bases, with 17 bases between the two germline ends.

In this sample, this clonotype turned up many times. This sequence joins TRBV7-2 and TRBJ2-5; D not resolved. Germline V gene data show CDR1 as SGHTA and CDR2 as FQGNSA. The length of the CDR3 is 11 residues. V was pared by 1 base and J by 9 bases, with 6 bases between. The CDR3 loop is CASSLGVAQYF. For the CDR3, the DNA is TGTGCCAGCAGCTTAGGTGTTGCCCAGTACTTC.

V usage is TRBV3-1 and J usage is TRBJ2-7; 9 positions match TRBD2. CDR3 length equals 15 residues. The germline V gene has CDR1 LGHDT and CDR2 YNNKEL (reference sequence). V lost 1 base and J lost 5; bases outside the gene matches: 6. CDR3 nucleotide sequence: TGTGCCAGCAGCCAAGGTCCTAGCGGGATCGACGAGCAGTACTTC. It specifies CASSQGPSGIDEQYF.

This clonotype was recorded many times. V and J are TRBV7-8 and TRBJ2-5, with 8 bases fitting TRBD2. V was pared by 4 bases and J by 1 base, with 11 bases of the junction left unmatched. The germline V gene encodes CDR1 SGHVS and CDR2 FQNEAQ. The CDR3 is 17 residues long. CDR3 sequence reads: CASSSGYSGAFQETQYF. The CDR3 nucleotides read TGTGCCAGCAGCTCAGGTTATAGCGGGGCGTTCCAAGAGACCCAGTACTTC.

The V and J genes are TRBV7-2 and TRBJ2-2, with D hard to call. V lost 6 bases, J lost 3 bases, and 11 bases lay in between. Looked up from germline, CDR1 is SGHTA and CDR2 is FQGNSA. This CDR3 region has 14 residues. The CDR3: CASSPKVYTGELFF. The CDR3, as DNA: TGTGCCAGCAGTCCTAAGGTCTACACCGGGGAGCTGTTTTTT.